This T cell receptor (beta chain) stems from a study of technical replicates of blood from a handful of donors. Sequenced by immunoSEQ multiplex PCR; TCRdb stores in-frame clones only, minus some. The sample lists 68,000 or so clones, about 90% seen once, with 0.38% in the top ten. V lost 4 bases and J lost 0; bases outside the gene matches: 3. This CDR3 has 14 residues. From germline, CDR1 is MNHEY and CDR2 SVGAGI. The sample consisted of T cells isolated from PBMCs. The rearrangement uses TRBV6-5 and TRBJ2-7; 7 bases fit TRBD2. This TCR derives from a human donor in good health. The CDR3 reads CASSLGGSSYEQYF. CDR3 coding DNA: TGTGCCAGCAGTTTGGGCGGGAGCTCCTACGAGCAGTACTTC.